A single T cell receptor beta chain is shown here with its context. This clone may be a read error of a much larger clone one base away. These data originate in a study of T cell repertoires in cytomegalovirus infection. The germline V gene encodes CDR1 SGHTA and CDR2 FQGNSA. This CDR3 has 14 amino acids. TCRdb redid the calling of the reads with MiXCR, one entry per CDR3 protein. This sample carries 200,000 to 300,000 distinct CDR3 sequences, roughly 9% of them seen once, and the ten largest clones take over 12%. V and J are TRBV7-2 and TRBJ1-1; TRBD1 is a possible D gene (6 bases). The sequenced sample was PBMCs. This sequence originates from a human donor in good health (CMV status not recorded). Some clones in this sample may be carry-over from other donors' samples. CDR3 sequence: CASSPRIRDTEAYF. CDR3 nucleotide sequence: TGTGCCAGCAGCCCTCGTATCAGGGACACTGAAGCTTACTTT.